This T cell receptor beta chain is drawn from a study of regulatory T cells in long-lasting Graves disease. Stated time point: newly diagnosed GD, antithyroid drugs for less than 3 months. After RNA was extracted from PBMCs, the TCR library was made from it. Germline loops: CDR1 SSHAT, CDR2 FNYEAQ (reference sequence). Trimming shortened V by 2 bases and J by 2 bases, and 8 bases separated the two germline ends. This CDR3 is built from 14 residues. A word on this clonotype: Just one base apart from a much larger clone, this may be a read error.

According to the study, TCR beta libraries were built with iRepertoire HTBI primers and CDR3-region Arm-PCR. MiXCR was run by TCRdb on the multiplex PCR reads, yielding one entry per CDR3 protein. In the table there are about 540,000 distinct CDR3 sequences, 13% of which are singletons. These same data were also listed under a study on T cells in Graves' hyperthyroidism and ophthalmopathy. That investigation notes: A model using 13 V-J features told ophthalmopathy apart from stable hyperthyroidism.

The sequence was collected from a man aged 25 to 45 with Graves disease. This chain links TRBV7-7 with TRBJ2-3; D tentatively reads TRBD1 or TRBD2 (5 bases each). Sequences were derived from peripheral blood mononuclear cells (PBMCs), sampled at new diagnosis, from a patient treated with antithyroid drugs. In DNA, the CDR3 is TGTGCCAGCAGCTTAATGGGGGACACAGATACGCAGTATTTT. Translating it yields CASSLMGDTDTQYF.